This T cell receptor (beta chain) is drawn from a study of neoadjuvant anti-PD-1 for oral cavity cancer. TCRdb's copy holds only in-frame clones and misses some; the assay was immunoSEQ multiplex PCR. This table has just over 14,000 clones, over 55% appearing once. CDR1 and CDR2 from the germline V gene are SEHNR and FQNEAQ (reference sequence). CDR3 length: 11 residues. The junction had 1 base not matched to a gene; V was cut back by 8 bases and J by 3 bases. Sample: PBMCs, taken before nivolumab (anti-PD-1) treatment. V and J are TRBV7-9 and TRBJ2-7; TRBD1 agrees at 7 bases. The source is a person aged 40-85 years with oral cavity squamous cell carcinoma. The CDR3 is CASGQVYEQYF. CDR3 DNA: TGTGCCAGCGGACAGGTCTACGAGCAGTACTTC. Full variable domain (rest looked up from reference TRBV7-9 and TRBJ2-7): DTGVSQNPRHKITKRGQNVTFRCDPISEHNRLYWYRQTLGQGPEFLTYFQNEAQLEKSRLLSDRFSAERPKGSFSTLEIQRTEQGDSAMYLCASGQVYEQYFGPGTRLTVT.